The 3 T cell receptor beta chains below all came from one sample that was sequenced in a study of T cell repertoires in cytomegalovirus infection. Each CDR3 protein gets one entry after TCRdb re-called the reads with MiXCR. The table records about 900,000 distinct CDR3 sequences, about a third of them present only once. The antigens these receptors bind are not known. This material consisted of cultured CD8+ T cells from PBMCs, taken from culture after CMV antigen stimulation. Receptors originate from a human donor in good health (CMV status not recorded). Some clones in this sample may be carry-over from other donors' samples.

The V gene is TRBV6-8, the J gene TRBJ2-7, with D possibly being TRBD1 or TRBD2 (6 bases each). Trimming took 2 bases from V and 4 from J, leaving 12 bases between them. The germline gives CDR1 MNHGY, CDR2 SAAAGT. The CDR3 has 14 amino acids. As DNA, the CDR3 is TGTGCCAGCAGTTACGGAGGGGGTCATTACGAGCAGTACTTC. This encodes CASSYGGGHYEQYF.

The V and J genes are TRBV5-1 and TRBJ1-2, with 9 nucleotides matching TRBD1. The V gene end was trimmed by 0 bases and the J gene end by 4 bases; junction bases not matched to a gene: 7. Germline CDR1 is SGHRS and CDR2 is YFSETQ. The CDR3 length is 16 residues. Written as DNA, the CDR3 is TGCGCCAGCAGCTTGGCCTGGGACAGGGCAGGCTATGGCTACACCTTC. This translates into CASSLAWDRAGYGYTF.

This clonotype has more than one count but fewer than ten. The chain has TRBV19 and TRBJ2-1; 7 bases match TRBD2. Per the germline V gene, CDR1 is LNHDA and CDR2 is SQIVND (reference sequence). There are 14 residues in the CDR3. The V segment lost 7 bases and the J segment 1 base; nucleotides outside the gene matches: 4. The CDR3 nucleotides read TGTGCCAGTAACGAGCGGGGTTCCTACAATGAGCAGTTCTTC. This codes for CASNERGSYNEQFF.